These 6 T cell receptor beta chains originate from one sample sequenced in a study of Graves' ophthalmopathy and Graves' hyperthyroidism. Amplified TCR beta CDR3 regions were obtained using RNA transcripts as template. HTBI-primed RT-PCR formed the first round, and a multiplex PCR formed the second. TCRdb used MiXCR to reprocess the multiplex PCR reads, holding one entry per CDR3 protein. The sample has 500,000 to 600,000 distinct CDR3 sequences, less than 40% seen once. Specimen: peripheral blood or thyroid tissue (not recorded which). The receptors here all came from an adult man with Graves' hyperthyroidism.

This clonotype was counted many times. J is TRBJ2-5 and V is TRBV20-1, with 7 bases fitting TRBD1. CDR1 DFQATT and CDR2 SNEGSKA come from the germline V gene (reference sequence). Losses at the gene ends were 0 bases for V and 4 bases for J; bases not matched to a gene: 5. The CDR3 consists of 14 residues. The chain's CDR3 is CSARELRDRETQYF. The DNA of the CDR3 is TGCAGTGCTAGAGAACTCCGGGACAGAGAGACCCAGTACTTC.

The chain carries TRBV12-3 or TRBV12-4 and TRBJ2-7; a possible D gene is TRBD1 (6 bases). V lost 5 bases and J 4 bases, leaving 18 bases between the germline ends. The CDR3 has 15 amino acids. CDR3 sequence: CASSKTRDNLYEQYF. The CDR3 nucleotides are TGTGCCAGCAGTAAGACCCGGGACAACTTGTACGAGCAGTACTTC.

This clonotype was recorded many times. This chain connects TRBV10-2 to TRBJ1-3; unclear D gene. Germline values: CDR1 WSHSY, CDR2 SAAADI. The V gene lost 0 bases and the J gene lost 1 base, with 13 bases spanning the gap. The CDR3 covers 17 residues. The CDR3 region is CASSESFGLRSGNTIYF. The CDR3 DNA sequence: TGCGCCAGCAGTGAGTCGTTCGGGTTAAGGTCTGGAAACACCATATATTTT.

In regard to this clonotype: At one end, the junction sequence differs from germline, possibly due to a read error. In DNA, the CDR3 is TGCGCCAGCAGCCACGACCGTCGGGACAGTACCTCTGATGAGCAGTTCTTC. Its translation: CASSHDRRDSTSDEQFF. The V gene is TRBV7-2, the J gene TRBJ2-1, with 7 bases aligning to TRBD1. The length of the CDR3 is 17 residues. CDR1 and CDR2 from the germline V gene are SGHTA and FQGNSA.

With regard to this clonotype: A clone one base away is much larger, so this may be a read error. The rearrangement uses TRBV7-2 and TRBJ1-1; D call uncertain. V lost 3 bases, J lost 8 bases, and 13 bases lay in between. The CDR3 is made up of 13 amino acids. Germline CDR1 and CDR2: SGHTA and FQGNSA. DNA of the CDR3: TGTGCCAGCAGCTTGGGTACTAGAAGGGAAGCTTTCTTT. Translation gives CASSLGTRREAFF.

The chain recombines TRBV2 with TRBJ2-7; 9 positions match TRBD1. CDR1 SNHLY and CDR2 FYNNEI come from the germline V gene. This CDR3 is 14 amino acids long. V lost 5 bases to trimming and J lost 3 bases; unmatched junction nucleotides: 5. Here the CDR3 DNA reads TGTGCCAGCAGTAGTTGGGACAGGGACTACGAGCAGTACTTC. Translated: CASSSWDRDYEQYF.